The sample holds a few counts of the clone carrying this T cell receptor (beta chain). In the original workflow: Reference gene primer amplification yielded estimated nucleated cell counts. The method was immunoSEQ multiplex PCR; TCRdb's version includes in-frame clones alone and lacks a portion of them. V and J calls and clone size are as listed in that table; D and trimming were resolved from the DNA. Of about 190,000 clones in the sample, more than 75% were seen once. The data are from a study of blood T cell repertoires in COVID-19. Study information: Acute-phase and convalescent COVID-19 samples originated in the United States, Italy and Spain.

Seattle patients were enrolled during active infection and followed longitudinally. V shed 1 base and J shed 8 bases, with 12 bases lying between them. The CDR3 spans 14 residues. CDR1 LGHNT and CDR2 FRNRAP come from the germline V gene. V usage is TRBV12-5 and J usage is TRBJ2-1, with TRBD2 as a possible D gene (5 bases). The specimen was peripheral blood. This TCR derives from an older woman with COVID-19, enrolled during active disease. This CDR3 reads CASGLDRTSDEQFF. The CDR3 coding sequence is TGTGCTAGTGGTTTGGATCGGACTTCCGATGAGCAGTTCTTC.